This T cell receptor beta chain was recovered during a study of blood T cell repertoires in COVID-19. Study context: Samples came from the United States, Italy and Spain, spanning acute and convalescent COVID-19.

Some clones are missing from TCRdb's copy, which holds only in-frame ones; the method was immunoSEQ multiplex PCR. The data contain 80,000 to 90,000 clones, around 85% of them singletons. The CDR3 length is 13 residues. CDR1 is MNHNY and CDR2 is SVGAGI in the germline V gene (reference sequence). V was clipped by 6 bases and J by 4 bases, with 13 bases between them. The specimen was peripheral blood. The chain combines TRBV6-6 with TRBJ2-7; TRBD2 is a possible D gene (5 bases). This receptor was taken from a woman in her 70s with acute or convalescent COVID-19. CDR3 nucleotide sequence: TGTGCCAGCAGGCATCGAGGAGGATACGAGCAGTACGTC. This encodes CASRHRGGYEQYV.